These 30 T cell receptor beta chains came from one sample sequenced in a study of blood T cell repertoires in COVID-19. Repertoires were generated with immunoSEQ multiplex PCR, while TCRdb's copy carries only in-frame clones and drops some. Of about 440,000 clones in the sample, nearly 90% were seen once. The sample comprised PBMCs or T cells enriched from blood (not recorded which). Receptors originate from a woman under 30 with acute COVID-19.

The chain has TRBV6-5 and TRBJ1-2; D unclear. CDR1 and CDR2 (germline): MNHEY, SVGAGI. The CDR3 has 14 amino acids. Trimming cost V 0 bases and J 8 bases, with 13 bases left between them. The CDR3, as DNA: TGTGCCAGCAGTTACTCTACCCACACACGCGGCTACACCTTC. It translates to CASSYSTHTRGYTF.

This clone has just one count. The chain couples TRBV18 to TRBJ1-4; 11 bases are a match to TRBD1. CDR1 and CDR2 (germline): KGHSH, LQKENI. The trim removed 2 bases at V and 7 bases at J, leaving 6 bases unmatched. CDR3 length: 16 amino acids. CDR3 DNA sequence: TGTGCCAGCTCACCAGGACAGGGGGCCTTTAGTGAAAAACTGTTTTTT. Translated: CASSPGQGAFSEKLFF.

The chain couples TRBV5-6 to TRBJ1-2, with 9 positions matching TRBD1. The germline V gene has CDR1 SGHDT and CDR2 YYEEEE. J lost 4 bases, V lost 4 bases, and 14 bases had no gene match. The CDR3 has 17 amino acids. CDR3 protein: CASSRPGTGIGSYGYTF. The DNA of the CDR3 is TGTGCCAGCAGCCGTCCCGGGACAGGGATCGGGTCCTATGGCTACACCTTC.

This rearrangement joins TRBV15 to TRBJ2-7, with a weak D call TRBD2 (6 bases). The CDR3 runs 14 residues. CDR1 is LNHNV, CDR2 YYDKDF, per germline (reference sequence). Trimming removed 0 bases at V and 3 bases at J, with 9 bases between. The CDR3 bases are TGTGCCACCAGCAGAGATCGCGGGGACTACGAGCAGTACTTC. It specifies CATSRDRGDYEQYF.

The chain links TRBV28 to TRBJ1-5; D is possibly TRBD1 (6 bases). This CDR3 contains 14 residues. Germline values: CDR1 MDHEN, CDR2 SYDVKM. Trimming pared 6 bases from V and 6 bases from J, leaving 15 bases between. The CDR3 protein is CASSIQGFGQPQHF. The CDR3 DNA reads TGTGCCAGCAGCATACAGGGTTTTGGTCAGCCCCAGCATTTT. Combining the CDR3 with reference TRBV28 and TRBJ1-5 gives the whole variable domain DVKVTQSSRYLVKRTGEKVFLECVQDMDHENMFWYRQDPGLGLRLIYFSYDVKMKEKGDIPEGYSVSREKKERFSLILESASTNQTSMYLCASSIQGFGQPQHFGDGTRLSIL.

The chain has TRBV28 and TRBJ1-4; tentative D call: TRBD1 (5 bases). V dropped 3 bases and J dropped 1 base, with 15 bases sitting between them. Germline CDR1 is MDHEN and CDR2 is SYDVKM. This CDR3 has 17 amino acids. The CDR3, as DNA: TGTGCCAGCAGTTTTGGGGGGTTTGGTGGAACTAATGAAAAACTGTTTTTT. This encodes CASSFGGFGGTNEKLFF.

This clone has just a few counts. This chain joins TRBV10-3 and TRBJ2-5; 7 nucleotides match TRBD1. Germline lookup yields CDR1 ENHRY and CDR2 SYGVKD. The CDR3 has 12 amino acids. J gave up 3 bases and V 6 bases, and 1 base lay outside the gene matches. DNA of the CDR3: TGTGCCATCAGCCAGGGGGAAGAGACCCAGTACTTC. Residues: CAISQGEETQYF.

The rearrangement joins TRBV7-6 to TRBJ2-2; 15 nucleotides match TRBD2. Losses at the gene ends were 5 bases for V and 4 bases for J; bases not matched to a gene: 8. CDR3 size: 18 residues. Looked up from germline, CDR1 is SGHVS and CDR2 is FNYEAQ. The CDR3 nucleotides read TGTGCCAGCAGCCCCAACCCGGGACTAGCGGGAGGCACCGGGGAGCTGTTTTTT. Translating gives CASSPNPGLAGGTGELFF.

The V call is TRBV15, the J call TRBJ1-4; no definite D call. Trimming took 5 bases from V and 8 from J, leaving 12 bases between them. The CDR3 sequence is 13 residues long. Germline CDR1 LNHNV, CDR2 YYDKDF (reference sequence). For the CDR3, the DNA is TGTGCCACCAGCCGGACCGGGAGGGAAAAACTGTTTTTT. Its translation: CATSRTGREKLFF. The full variable domain, with the rest looked up from reference TRBV15 and TRBJ1-4, is DAMVIQNPRYQVTQFGKPVTLSCSQTLNHNVMYWYQQKSSQAPKLLFHYYDKDFNNEADTPDNFQSRRPNTSFCFLDIRSPGLGDTAMYLCATSRTGREKLFFGSGTQLSVL.

V and J are TRBV7-9 and TRBJ1-2, with D possibly matching TRBD1 (6 bases). This CDR3 is built from 14 residues. V was clipped by 1 base and J by 6 bases, with 12 bases between them. CDR1 and CDR2 (germline): SEHNR, FQNEAQ (reference sequence). The CDR3, as DNA: TGTGCCAGCAGCTTAGGGCTGGGGGCGAATGGCTACACCTTC. Translating it yields CASSLGLGANGYTF.

V and J are TRBV3-1 (or the pseudogene TRBV3-2) and TRBJ2-1; 8 bases agree with TRBD1. V trimming: 1 base; J trimming: 8 bases; junction bases outside the gene matches: 10. Germline V CDR1 and CDR2: LGHDT, YNNKEL (reference sequence). The CDR3 is 16 amino acids. DNA of the CDR3: TGTGCCAGCAGCCAAGGTCGAGGGACAGGCCGGTATGAGCAGTTCTTC. Its translation is CASSQGRGTGRYEQFF.

Only a few counts were recorded for this clone. Other nucleotide sequences from this sample produce the same CDR3. CDR3 sequence: CASRRGGDTEAFF. DNA for the CDR3: TGTGCCAGCCGAAGAGGGGGGGACACTGAAGCTTTCTTT. The chain links TRBV6-5 to TRBJ1-1, with TRBD1 as a possible D gene (6 bases). CDR3 length: 13 residues. Deletions cut 8 bases from V and 3 bases from J, with 13 bases between. Germline CDR1 MNHEY, CDR2 SVGAGI.

This chain connects TRBV5-1 to TRBJ2-1, with D perhaps matching TRBD2 (5 bases). The CDR3 covers 15 residues. The V and J ends lost 0 bases and 7 bases respectively, with 14 bases between them. The V gene's germline CDR1 is SGHRS and CDR2 YFSETQ. The CDR3 DNA reads as TGCGCCAGCAGCTTGGGCCCCGGGATAAATAATGAGCAGTTCTTC. Protein product: CASSLGPGINNEQFF.

This rearrangement joins TRBV9 to TRBJ1-3; no clear D. Trimming took 1 base from V and 5 from J, leaving 10 bases between them. This CDR3 comprises 14 residues. The germline V gene has CDR1 SGDLS and CDR2 YYNGEE. The CDR3 spells CASSVNSNRNTIYF. Here the CDR3 DNA reads TGTGCCAGCAGCGTAAACAGCAACAGAAACACCATATATTTT.

The rearrangement uses TRBV7-9 and TRBJ1-6, with D unclear. The V end lost 8 bases, the J end lost 0 bases, and 8 bases lay between the germline ends. CDR1 SEHNR and CDR2 FQNEAQ come from the germline V gene (reference sequence). The CDR3 length is 14 residues. CDR3 region: CASAPSSYNSPLHF. The DNA of the CDR3 is TGTGCCAGCGCACCGAGCTCCTATAATTCACCCCTCCACTTT.

Only one count was recorded for this clone. The chain is built from TRBV19 and TRBJ1-1, with D maybe TRBD1 (5 bases). CDR1 and CDR2 from the germline V gene are LNHDA and SQIVND (reference sequence). V shed 0 bases and J shed 1 base, with 6 bases lying between them. The CDR3 is made up of 14 amino acids. The CDR3: CASSIDRANTEAFF. DNA of the CDR3: TGTGCCAGTAGTATAGACAGGGCGAACACTGAAGCTTTCTTT.

The chain uses TRBV5-8 and TRBJ2-3; the match to TRBD2 covers 11 bases. This CDR3 has 15 amino acids. Germline CDR1 is SGHTS and CDR2 is YDEGEE. J lost 6 bases, V lost 2 bases, and 5 bases had no gene match. CDR3: CASSFLAGGKDTQYF. In nucleotides, the CDR3 is TGTGCCAGCAGCTTTCTAGCGGGGGGAAAGGATACGCAGTATTTT.

The V gene is TRBV11-2, the J gene TRBJ2-5, with TRBD2 identical over 8 bases. The CDR3 totals 17 residues. In germline, CDR1 is SGHAT, CDR2 FQNNGV. V gave up 5 bases and J gave up 5 bases; unmatched junction bases: 16. CDR3 sequence: CASSQHIRTGGGETQYF. CDR3 bases: TGTGCCAGCAGCCAACATATTAGGACGGGAGGGGGTGAGACCCAGTACTTC. Using reference TRBV11-2 and TRBJ2-5 for the parts outside the CDR3, the full variable domain is EAGVAQSPRYKIIEKRQSVAFWCNPISGHATLYWYQQILGQGPKLLIQFQNNGVVDDSQLPKDRFSAERLKGVDSTLKIQPAKLEDSAVYLCASSQHIRTGGGETQYFGPGTRLLVL.

This rearrangement joins TRBV6-5 to TRBJ1-1, with D maybe TRBD1 (5 bases). This CDR3 is 14 amino acids long. Trimming took off 6 bases at V and 3 bases at J, with 14 bases between the two ends. CDR1 MNHEY and CDR2 SVGAGI come from the germline V gene. The CDR3 coding sequence is TGTGCCAGCAGACCTCAGGGATGGGACACTGAAGCTTTCTTT. Its protein is CASRPQGWDTEAFF.

The chain links TRBV7-2 to TRBJ2-2, with 10 bases aligning to TRBD1. This CDR3 comprises 15 residues. The V gene's germline CDR1 is SGHTA and CDR2 FQGNSA. After removal of 10 bases from V and 5 bases from J, the junction contained 10 bases not matched to a gene. The chain's CDR3 is CATYPGQGWTGELFF. In nucleotides, the CDR3 is TGTGCCACTTACCCGGGACAGGGGTGGACCGGGGAGCTGTTTTTT.

The V and J genes are TRBV10-3 and TRBJ2-3; D may be TRBD2 (5 bases). The CDR3 consists of 11 residues. Trimming left V 11 bases short and J 4 bases short, with 10 bases between. Germline V gives CDR1 ENHRY, CDR2 SYGVKD. This chain's CDR3 is CAASGSDTQYF. The CDR3 DNA is TGTGCCGCATCGGGGTCAGATACGCAGTATTTT.

The chain is built from TRBV6-5 and TRBJ2-2; D perhaps matches TRBD1 (6 bases). With 6 bases removed from V and 5 bases from J, the gap between germline ends came to 13 bases. CDR3 size: 14 residues. CDR1 is MNHEY, CDR2 SVGAGI, per germline. The CDR3 protein is CASRGAVGTGELFF. The DNA of the CDR3 is TGTGCCAGCAGGGGGGCCGTCGGGACCGGGGAGCTGTTTTTT.

V is TRBV7-9 and J is TRBJ2-1; D call uncertain. The V gene lost 5 bases and the J gene lost 0 bases, with 11 bases spanning the gap. Germline V gene sequence: CDR1 SEHNR, CDR2 FQNEAQ (reference sequence). CDR3 length: 15 residues. The CDR3 loop reads CASSMTGSSYNEQFF. As DNA, the CDR3 is TGTGCCAGCAGCATGACTGGTAGCTCCTACAATGAGCAGTTCTTC.

The V call is TRBV27, the J call TRBJ1-2, with no clear D. The V gene lost 6 bases and the J gene lost 3 bases, with 17 bases spanning the gap. CDR1 is MNHEY, CDR2 SMNVEV, per germline (reference sequence). This CDR3 is built from 15 residues. The CDR3 DNA reads as TGTGCCAGCAGCAACTTTGTCTTGCCTGACTATGGCTACACCTTC. This sequence encodes CASSNFVLPDYGYTF.

This chain links TRBV19 with TRBJ2-6, with 8 bases that match TRBD1. The germline CDR1 and CDR2 sequences are LNHDA and SQIVND (reference sequence). V shed 6 bases, J shed 0 bases, and the junction held 10 bases outside the gene matches. This CDR3 spans 18 amino acids. In DNA, the CDR3 is TGTGCCAGTAGAGTGGGGACAGGAGTCTACTCTGGGGCCAACGTCCTGACTTTC. Its protein is CASRVGTGVYSGANVLTF.

The rearrangement joins TRBV9 to TRBJ1-4; 7 bases line up with TRBD1. V was clipped by 6 bases and J by 5 bases; unmatched bases: 7. Germline values: CDR1 SGDLS, CDR2 YYNGEE. This CDR3 has 14 amino acids. The CDR3 reads CASNEGQPNEKLFF. CDR3 in DNA: TGTGCCAGCAACGAGGGACAGCCCAATGAAAAACTGTTTTTT. The complete variable domain, with remaining parts taken from reference TRBV9 and TRBJ1-4, reads DSGVTQTPKHLITATGQRVTLRCSPRSGDLSVYWYQQSLDQGLQFLIQYYNGEERAKGNILERFSAQQFPDLHSELNLSSLELGDSALYFCASNEGQPNEKLFFGSGTQLSVL.

The V and J genes are TRBV7-8 and TRBJ1-1, with a tentative D call TRBD1 (6 bases). Trimming stripped 2 bases from V and 0 bases from J, with 10 bases between. The CDR3 is 15 amino acids. Germline V gives CDR1 SGHVS, CDR2 FQNEAQ. CDR3: CASSLHGQMNTEAFF. CDR3 sequence (DNA): TGTGCCAGCAGCTTACACGGACAGATGAACACTGAAGCTTTCTTT.

The chain employs TRBV9 and TRBJ2-7; TRBD2 matches 7 bases. With 0 bases clipped from V and 3 bases from J, the junction kept 15 bases outside the gene matches. This CDR3 region has 18 residues. Germline loops: CDR1 SGDLS, CDR2 YYNGEE. The CDR3 reads CASSVGSGTNVGSYEQYF. CDR3 DNA sequence: TGTGCCAGCAGCGTAGGCTCCGGGACTAATGTCGGCAGCTACGAGCAGTACTTC. The complete variable domain, with remaining parts taken from reference TRBV9 and TRBJ2-7, reads DSGVTQTPKHLITATGQRVTLRCSPRSGDLSVYWYQQSLDQGLQFLIQYYNGEERAKGNILERFSAQQFPDLHSELNLSSLELGDSALYFCASSVGSGTNVGSYEQYFGPGTRLTVT.

This chain joins TRBV6-5 and TRBJ1-2; 8 bases agree with TRBD1. The CDR3 runs to 14 residues. J lost 0 bases, V lost 10 bases, and 7 bases had no gene match. Germline V lookup: CDR1 MNHEY, CDR2 SVGAGI. CDR3 loop: CATREQGANYGYTF. The CDR3 nucleotides are TGTGCCACGAGGGAACAGGGGGCTAACTATGGCTACACCTTC.

The J gene is TRBJ1-1, the V gene TRBV9, with TRBD1 as a possible D gene (6 bases). Trimming stripped 9 bases from V and 6 bases from J, with 21 bases between. This CDR3 spans 14 amino acids. From germline, CDR1 is SGDLS and CDR2 YYNGEE. The CDR3: CATGTGPASAEAFF. In DNA form, the CDR3 reads TGTGCCACCGGAACAGGGCCCGCAAGCGCTGAAGCTTTCTTT.